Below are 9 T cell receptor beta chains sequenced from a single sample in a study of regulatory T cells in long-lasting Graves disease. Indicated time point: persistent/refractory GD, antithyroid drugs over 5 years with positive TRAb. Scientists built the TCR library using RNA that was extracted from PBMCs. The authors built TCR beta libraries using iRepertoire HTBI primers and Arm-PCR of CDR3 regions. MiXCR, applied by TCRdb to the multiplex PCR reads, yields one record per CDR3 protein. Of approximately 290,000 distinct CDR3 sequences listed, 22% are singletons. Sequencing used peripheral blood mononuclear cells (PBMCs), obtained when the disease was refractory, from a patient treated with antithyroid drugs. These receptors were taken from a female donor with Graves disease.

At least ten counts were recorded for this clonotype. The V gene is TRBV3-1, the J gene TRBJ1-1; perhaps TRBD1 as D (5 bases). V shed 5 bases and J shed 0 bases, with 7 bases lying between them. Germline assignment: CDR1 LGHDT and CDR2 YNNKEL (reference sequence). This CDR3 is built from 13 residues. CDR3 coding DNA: TGTGCCAGCAGCGGGACGTTGAACACTGAAGCTTTCTTT. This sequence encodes CASSGTLNTEAFF.

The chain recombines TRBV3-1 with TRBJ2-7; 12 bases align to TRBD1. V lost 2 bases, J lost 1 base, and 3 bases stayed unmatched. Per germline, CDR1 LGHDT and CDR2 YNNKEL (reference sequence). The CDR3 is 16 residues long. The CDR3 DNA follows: TGTGCCAGCAGCCAAAGGGGACAGGGGGCATCCTACGAGCAGTACTTC. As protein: CASSQRGQGASYEQYF.

For the CDR3, the DNA is TGTGCAAGCGCGGGGACCATCACACACATAGGCTCTGGGGCCAACGTCCTGACTTTC. Amino acids: CASAGTITHIGSGANVLTF. The chain uses TRBV6-1 and TRBJ2-6; D possibly corresponds to TRBD2 (6 bases). Germline CDR1 reads MNHNS; CDR2 reads SASEGT. The CDR3 spans 19 residues.

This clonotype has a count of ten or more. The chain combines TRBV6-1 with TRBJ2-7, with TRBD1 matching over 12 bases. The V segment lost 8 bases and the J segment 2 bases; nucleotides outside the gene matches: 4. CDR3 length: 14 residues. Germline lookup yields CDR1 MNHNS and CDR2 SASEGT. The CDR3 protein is CASCRDRGPYEQYF. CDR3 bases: TGTGCCAGCTGCCGGGACAGGGGGCCCTACGAGCAGTACTTC.

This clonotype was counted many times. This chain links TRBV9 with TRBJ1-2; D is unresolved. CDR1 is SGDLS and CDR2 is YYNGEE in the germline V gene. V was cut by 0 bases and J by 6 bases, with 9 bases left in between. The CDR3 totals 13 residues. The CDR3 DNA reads TGTGCCAGCAGCGTAGCTTTAGGCGATGGCTACACCTTC. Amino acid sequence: CASSVALGDGYTF.

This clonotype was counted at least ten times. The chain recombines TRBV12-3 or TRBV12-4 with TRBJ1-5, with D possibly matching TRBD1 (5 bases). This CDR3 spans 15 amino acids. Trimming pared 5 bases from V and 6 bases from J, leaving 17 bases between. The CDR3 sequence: CASSLQGGVGQPQHF. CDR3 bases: TGTGCCAGCAGTCTCCAGGGTGGTGTAGGTCAGCCCCAGCATTTT.

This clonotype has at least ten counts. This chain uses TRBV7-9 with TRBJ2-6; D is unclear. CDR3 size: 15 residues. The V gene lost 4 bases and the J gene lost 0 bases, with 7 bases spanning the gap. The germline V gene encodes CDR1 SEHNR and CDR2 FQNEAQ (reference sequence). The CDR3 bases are TGTGCCAGCAGCTCCACGGGCTCTGGGGCCAACGTCCTGACTTTC. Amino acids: CASSSTGSGANVLTF.

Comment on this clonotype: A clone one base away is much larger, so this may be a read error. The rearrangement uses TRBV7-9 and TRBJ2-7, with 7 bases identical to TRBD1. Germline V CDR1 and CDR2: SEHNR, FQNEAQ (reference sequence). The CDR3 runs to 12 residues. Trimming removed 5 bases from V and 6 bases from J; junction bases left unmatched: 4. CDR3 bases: TGTGCCAGCAGCACCACAGGGGTCGAGCAGTACTTC. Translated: CASSTTGVEQYF.

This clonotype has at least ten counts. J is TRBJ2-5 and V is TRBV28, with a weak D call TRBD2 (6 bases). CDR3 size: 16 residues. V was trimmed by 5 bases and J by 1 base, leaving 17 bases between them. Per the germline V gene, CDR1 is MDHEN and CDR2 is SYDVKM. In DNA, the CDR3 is TGTGCCAGCAGTCCTCCGCCGGGCGGGACCCAAGAGACCCAGTACTTC. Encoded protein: CASSPPPGGTQETQYF.